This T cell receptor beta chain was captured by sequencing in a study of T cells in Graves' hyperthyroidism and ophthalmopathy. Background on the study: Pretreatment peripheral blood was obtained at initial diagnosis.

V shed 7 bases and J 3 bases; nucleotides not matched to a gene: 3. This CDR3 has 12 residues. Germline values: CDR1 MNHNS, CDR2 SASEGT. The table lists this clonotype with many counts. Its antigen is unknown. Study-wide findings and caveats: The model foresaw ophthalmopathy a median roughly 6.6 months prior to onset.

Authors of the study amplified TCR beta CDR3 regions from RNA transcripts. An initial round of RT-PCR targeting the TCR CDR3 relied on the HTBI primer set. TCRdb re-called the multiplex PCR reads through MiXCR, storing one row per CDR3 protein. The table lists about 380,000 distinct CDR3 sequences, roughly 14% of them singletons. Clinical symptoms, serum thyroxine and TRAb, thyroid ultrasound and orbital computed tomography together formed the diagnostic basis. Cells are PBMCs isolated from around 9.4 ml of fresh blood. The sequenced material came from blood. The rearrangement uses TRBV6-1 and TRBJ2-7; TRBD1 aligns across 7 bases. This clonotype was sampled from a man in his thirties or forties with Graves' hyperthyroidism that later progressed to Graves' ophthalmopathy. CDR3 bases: TGTGCCAGCATTAGACAGGGCTACGAGCAGTACTTC. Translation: CASIRQGYEQYF.